One sample yielded the 4 T cell receptor beta chains listed below, sequenced in a study of blood T cell repertoires in COVID-19. TCRdb's copy holds only in-frame clones and misses some; the assay was immunoSEQ multiplex PCR. The profile shows about 180,000 clones, nearly 80% of them singletons. Sample: PBMCs or T cells enriched from blood (not recorded which). All receptors derive from a man in his 60s who had been exposed to COVID-19.

This clone has more than one count but fewer than ten. The V gene is TRBV30, the J gene TRBJ1-2; 11 bases match TRBD1. Germline V gives CDR1 GTSNPN, CDR2 SVGIG (reference sequence). This CDR3 spans 14 amino acids. Losses at the gene ends were 1 base for V and 8 bases for J; bases not matched to a gene: 6. The CDR3 DNA reads as TGTGCCTGGAGTGGGACAGGGGGCGTTCGGGGCTACACCTTC. This translates into CAWSGTGGVRGYTF.

This chain uses TRBV5-4 with TRBJ2-7, with TRBD1 matching 11 bases. CDR1 and CDR2 from the germline V gene are SGHNT and YYREEE (reference sequence). This CDR3 is 16 amino acids long. V shed 0 bases and J 7 bases; nucleotides not matched to a gene: 9. CDR3 loop: CASSLEPGQGGLEQYF. The CDR3 DNA sequence: TGTGCCAGCAGCTTGGAACCGGGACAGGGGGGCCTGGAGCAGTACTTC.

This sequence joins TRBV6-2 or TRBV6-3 and TRBJ2-3; 7 bases map to TRBD2. The CDR3 runs to 15 residues. CDR1 is MNHEY and CDR2 is SVGEGT in the germline V gene. V shed 6 bases and J 0 bases; nucleotides not matched to a gene: 6. The CDR3 region has the DNA TGTGCCAGCAGGCCTAGCGGATCTAGCACAGATACGCAGTATTTT. Encoded protein: CASRPSGSSTDTQYF.

This clone was seen a handful of times. The V call is TRBV29-1, the J call TRBJ2-4; tentative D call: TRBD2 (5 bases). The CDR3 sequence is 11 residues long. From germline, CDR1 is SQVTM and CDR2 ANQGSEA. Trimming took 7 bases from V and 8 from J, leaving 12 bases between them. CDR3 bases: TGCAGCGGTGGAGCGGCGGACATTCAGTACTTC. This translates into CSGGAADIQYF.